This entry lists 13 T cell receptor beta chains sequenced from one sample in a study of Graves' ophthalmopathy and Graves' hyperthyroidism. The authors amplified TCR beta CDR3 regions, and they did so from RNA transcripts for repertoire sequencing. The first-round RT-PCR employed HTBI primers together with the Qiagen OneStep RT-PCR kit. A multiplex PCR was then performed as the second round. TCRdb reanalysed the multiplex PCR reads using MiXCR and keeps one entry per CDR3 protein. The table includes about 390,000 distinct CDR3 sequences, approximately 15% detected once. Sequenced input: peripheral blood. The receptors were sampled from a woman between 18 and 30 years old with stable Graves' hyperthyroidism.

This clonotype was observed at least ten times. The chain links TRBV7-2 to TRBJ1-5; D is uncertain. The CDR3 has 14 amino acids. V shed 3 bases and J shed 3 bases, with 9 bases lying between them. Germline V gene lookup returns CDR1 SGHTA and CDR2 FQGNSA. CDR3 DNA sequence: TGTGCCAGCAGCTTGGAACAGATCAATCAGCCCCAGCATTTT. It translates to CASSLEQINQPQHF.

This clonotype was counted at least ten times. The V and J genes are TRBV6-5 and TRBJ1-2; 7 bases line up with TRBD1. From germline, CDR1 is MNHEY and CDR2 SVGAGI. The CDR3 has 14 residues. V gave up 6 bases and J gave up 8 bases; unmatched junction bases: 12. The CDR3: CASRPRGTFAGYTF. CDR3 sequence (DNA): TGTGCCAGCAGGCCCAGGGGGACTTTTGCAGGCTACACCTTC.

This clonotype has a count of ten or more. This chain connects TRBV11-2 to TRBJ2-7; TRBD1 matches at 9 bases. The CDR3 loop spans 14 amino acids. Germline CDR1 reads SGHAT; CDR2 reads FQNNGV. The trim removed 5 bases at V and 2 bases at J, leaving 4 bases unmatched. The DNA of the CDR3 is TGTGCCAGCAGCCTCTGGACAGGGGCCTACGAGCAGTACTTC. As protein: CASSLWTGAYEQYF.

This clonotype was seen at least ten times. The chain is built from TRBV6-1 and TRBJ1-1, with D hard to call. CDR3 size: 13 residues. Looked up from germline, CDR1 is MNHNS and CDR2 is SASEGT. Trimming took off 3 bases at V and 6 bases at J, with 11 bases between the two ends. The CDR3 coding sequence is TGTGCCAGCAGTGAGTTCAGAGACGCTGAAGCTTTCTTT. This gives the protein CASSEFRDAEAFF.

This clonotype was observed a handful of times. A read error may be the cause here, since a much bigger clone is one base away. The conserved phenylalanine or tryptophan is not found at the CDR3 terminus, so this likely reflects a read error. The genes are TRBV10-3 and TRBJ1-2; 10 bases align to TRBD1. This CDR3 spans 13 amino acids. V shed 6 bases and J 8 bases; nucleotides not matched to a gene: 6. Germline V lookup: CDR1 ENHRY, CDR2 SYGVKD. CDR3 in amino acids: CAISGDRGLGYTV. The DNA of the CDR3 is TGTGCCATCAGCGGCGACAGGGGGCTGGGCTACACCGTC.

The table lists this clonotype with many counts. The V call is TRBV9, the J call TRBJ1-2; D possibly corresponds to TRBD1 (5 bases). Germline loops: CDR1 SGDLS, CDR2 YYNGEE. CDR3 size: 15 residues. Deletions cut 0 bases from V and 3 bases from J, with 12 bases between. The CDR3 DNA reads TGTGCCAGCAGCGTAGGGGCAGGGACTCACTATGGCTACACCTTC. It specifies CASSVGAGTHYGYTF.

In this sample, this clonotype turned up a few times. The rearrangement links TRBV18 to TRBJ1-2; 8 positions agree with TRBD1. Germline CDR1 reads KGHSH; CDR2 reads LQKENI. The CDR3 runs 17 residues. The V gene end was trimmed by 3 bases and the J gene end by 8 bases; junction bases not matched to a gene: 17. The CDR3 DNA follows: TGTGCCAGCTCACCTCAGGGGACAGGACGTCCTCTGTTGGGCTACACCTTC. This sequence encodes CASSPQGTGRPLLGYTF.

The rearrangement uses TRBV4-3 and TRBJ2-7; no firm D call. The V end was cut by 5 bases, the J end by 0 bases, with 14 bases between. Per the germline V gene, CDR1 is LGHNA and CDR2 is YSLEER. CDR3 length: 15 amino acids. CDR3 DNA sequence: TGCGCCAGCAGCAATGGACGTTGGAGCTCCTACGAGCAGTACTTC. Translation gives CASSNGRWSSYEQYF.

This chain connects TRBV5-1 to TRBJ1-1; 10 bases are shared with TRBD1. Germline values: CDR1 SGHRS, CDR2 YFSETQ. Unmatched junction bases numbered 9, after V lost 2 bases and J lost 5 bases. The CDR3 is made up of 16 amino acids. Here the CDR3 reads CASSLARQGARTEAFF. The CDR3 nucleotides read TGCGCCAGCAGCTTAGCCCGACAGGGGGCGAGGACTGAAGCTTTCTTT.

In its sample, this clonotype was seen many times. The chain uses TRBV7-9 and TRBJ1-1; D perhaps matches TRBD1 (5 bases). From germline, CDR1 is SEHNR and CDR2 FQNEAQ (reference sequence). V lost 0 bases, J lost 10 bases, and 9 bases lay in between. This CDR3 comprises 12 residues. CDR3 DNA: TGTGCCAGCAGCTTAGCCCCGGGGGGAGCTTTCTTT. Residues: CASSLAPGGAFF.

In DNA form, the CDR3 reads TGTGCCAGCAGCTTGGCAATGGAAGTGGGGGGCTACACCTTC. This sequence encodes CASSLAMEVGGYTF. The genes are TRBV5-5 and TRBJ1-2; D not certain. Germline V gene sequence: CDR1 SGHKS, CDR2 YYEKEE (reference sequence). CDR3 length: 14 residues. Between the trimmed V and J ends, which lost 0 bases and 8 bases, there was a span of 14 bases.

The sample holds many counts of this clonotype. The chain's CDR3 is CASSSLPQYEQYF. CDR3 in DNA: TGTGCCAGCAGTTCGCTCCCCCAATACGAGCAGTACTTC. The chain is built from TRBV6-2 or TRBV6-3 and TRBJ2-7; D is ambiguous. This CDR3 contains 13 residues. V was pared by 4 bases and J by 4 bases, with 11 bases between. Germline V gene lookup returns CDR1 MNHEY and CDR2 SVGEGT.

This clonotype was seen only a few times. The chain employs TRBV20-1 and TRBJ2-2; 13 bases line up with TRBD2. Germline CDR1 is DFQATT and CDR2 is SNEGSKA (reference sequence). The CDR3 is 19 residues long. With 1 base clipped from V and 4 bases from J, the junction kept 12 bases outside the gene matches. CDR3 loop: CSARGPSGLAGDFTGELFF. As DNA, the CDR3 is TGCAGTGCTAGAGGTCCTTCAGGACTAGCGGGGGACTTCACCGGGGAGCTGTTTTTT.